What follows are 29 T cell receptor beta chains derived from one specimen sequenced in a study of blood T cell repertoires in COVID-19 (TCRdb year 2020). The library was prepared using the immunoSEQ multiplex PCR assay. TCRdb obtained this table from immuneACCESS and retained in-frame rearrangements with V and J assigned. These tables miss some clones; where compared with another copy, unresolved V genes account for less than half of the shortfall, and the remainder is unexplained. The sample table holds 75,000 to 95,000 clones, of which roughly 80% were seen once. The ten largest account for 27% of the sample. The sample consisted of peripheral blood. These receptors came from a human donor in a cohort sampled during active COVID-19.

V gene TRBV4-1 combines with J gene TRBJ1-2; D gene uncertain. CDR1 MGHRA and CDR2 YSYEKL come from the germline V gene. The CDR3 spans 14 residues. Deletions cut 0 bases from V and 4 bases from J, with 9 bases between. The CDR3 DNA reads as TGCGCCAGCAGCCAAGAGTACGGAGCCTATGGCTACACCTTC. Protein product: CASSQEYGAYGYTF.

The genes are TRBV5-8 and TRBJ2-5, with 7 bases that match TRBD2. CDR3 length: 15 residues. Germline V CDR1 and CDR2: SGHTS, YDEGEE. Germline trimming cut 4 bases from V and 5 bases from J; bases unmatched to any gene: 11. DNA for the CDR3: TGTGCCAGCAGCCTCGGGACTAAGCTGGGGGAGACCCAGTACTTC. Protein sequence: CASSLGTKLGETQYF.

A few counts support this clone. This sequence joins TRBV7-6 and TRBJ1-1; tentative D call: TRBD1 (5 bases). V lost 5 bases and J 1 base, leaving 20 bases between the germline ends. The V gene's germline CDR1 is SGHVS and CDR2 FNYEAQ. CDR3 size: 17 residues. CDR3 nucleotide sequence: TGTGCCAGCAGCGTCTTGCGGGACGCCACTTGGAACACTGAAGCTTTCTTT. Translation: CASSVLRDATWNTEAFF.

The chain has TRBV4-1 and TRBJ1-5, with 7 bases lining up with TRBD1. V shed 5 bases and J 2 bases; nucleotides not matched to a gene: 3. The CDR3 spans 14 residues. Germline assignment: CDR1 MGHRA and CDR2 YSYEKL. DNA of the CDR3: TGCGCCAGCAGCTACAGGGGAGGCAATCAGCCCCAGCATTTT. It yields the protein CASSYRGGNQPQHF.

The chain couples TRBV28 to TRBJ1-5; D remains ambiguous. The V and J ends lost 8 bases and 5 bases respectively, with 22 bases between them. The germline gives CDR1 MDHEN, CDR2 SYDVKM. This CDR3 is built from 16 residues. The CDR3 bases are TGTGCCAGCCTCGGCAGCGTGATCTACTACTATCAGCCCCAGCATTTT. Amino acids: CASLGSVIYYYQPQHF. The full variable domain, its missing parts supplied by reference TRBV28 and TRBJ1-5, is DVKVTQSSRYLVKRTGEKVFLECVQDMDHENMFWYRQDPGLGLRLIYFSYDVKMKEKGDIPEGYSVSREKKERFSLILESASTNQTSMYLCASLGSVIYYYQPQHFGDGTRLSIL.

This CDR3 is CASSREQSYNEQFF. For the CDR3, the DNA is TGTGCCAGCAGCCGGGAGCAATCCTACAATGAGCAGTTCTTC. This chain uses TRBV28 with TRBJ2-1, with a weak D call TRBD2 (6 bases). The CDR3 is made up of 14 amino acids. Trimming stripped 6 bases from V and 1 base from J, with 10 bases between. Germline CDR1 reads MDHEN; CDR2 reads SYDVKM.

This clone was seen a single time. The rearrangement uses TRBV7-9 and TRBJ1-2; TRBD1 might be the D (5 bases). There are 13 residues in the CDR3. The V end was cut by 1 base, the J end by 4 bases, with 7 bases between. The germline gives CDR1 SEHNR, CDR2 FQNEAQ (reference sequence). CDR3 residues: CASSLGGSYGYTF. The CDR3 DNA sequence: TGTGCCAGCAGCTTAGGGGGCTCCTATGGCTACACCTTC.

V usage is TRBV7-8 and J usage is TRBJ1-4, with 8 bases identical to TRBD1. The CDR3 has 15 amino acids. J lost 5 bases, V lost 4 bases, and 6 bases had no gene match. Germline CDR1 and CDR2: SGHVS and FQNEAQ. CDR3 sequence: CASSSYRGANEKLFF. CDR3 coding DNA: TGTGCCAGCAGCTCGTACAGGGGGGCGAATGAAAAACTGTTTTTT.

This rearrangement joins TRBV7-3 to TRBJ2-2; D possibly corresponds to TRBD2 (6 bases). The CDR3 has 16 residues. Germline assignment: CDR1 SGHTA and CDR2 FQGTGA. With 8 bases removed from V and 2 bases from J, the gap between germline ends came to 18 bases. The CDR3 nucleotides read TGTGCCAGCTCGGCGGGGCCGATGAAAAACACCGGGGAGCTGTTTTTT. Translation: CASSAGPMKNTGELFF.

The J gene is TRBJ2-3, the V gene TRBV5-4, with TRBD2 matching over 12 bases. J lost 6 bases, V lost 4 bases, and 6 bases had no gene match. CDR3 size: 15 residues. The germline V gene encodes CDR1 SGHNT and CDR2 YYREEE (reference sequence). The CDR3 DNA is TGTGCCAGCAGCCTAACTAGCGGGGGGTCCGATACGCAGTATTTT. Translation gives CASSLTSGGSDTQYF.

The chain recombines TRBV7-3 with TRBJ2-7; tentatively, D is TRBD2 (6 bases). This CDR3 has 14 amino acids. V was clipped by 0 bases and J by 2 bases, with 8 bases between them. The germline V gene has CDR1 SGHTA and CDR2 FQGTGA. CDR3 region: CASSLTGGAYEQYF. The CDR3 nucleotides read TGTGCCAGCAGCTTAACGGGAGGCGCCTACGAGCAGTACTTC.

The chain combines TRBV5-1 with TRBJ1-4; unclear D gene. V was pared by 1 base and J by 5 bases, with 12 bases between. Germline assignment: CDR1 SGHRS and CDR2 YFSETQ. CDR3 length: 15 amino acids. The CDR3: CASSLLGGFNEKLFF. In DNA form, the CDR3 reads TGCGCCAGCAGCTTGTTGGGCGGGTTCAATGAAAAACTGTTTTTT.

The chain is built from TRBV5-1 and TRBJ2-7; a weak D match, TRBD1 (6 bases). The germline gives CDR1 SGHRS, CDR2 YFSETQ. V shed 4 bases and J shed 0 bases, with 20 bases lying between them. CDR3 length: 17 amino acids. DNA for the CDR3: TGCGCCAGCAGCGGTCCACACCGAGACAGGAGCTCCTACGAGCAGTACTTC. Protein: CASSGPHRDRSSYEQYF.

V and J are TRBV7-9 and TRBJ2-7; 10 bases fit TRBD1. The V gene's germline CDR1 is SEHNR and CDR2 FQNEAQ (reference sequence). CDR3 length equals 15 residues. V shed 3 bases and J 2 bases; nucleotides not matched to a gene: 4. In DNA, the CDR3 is TGTGCCAGCAGCTTTCCGGGACAGGGGACCTACGAGCAGTACTTC. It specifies CASSFPGQGTYEQYF.

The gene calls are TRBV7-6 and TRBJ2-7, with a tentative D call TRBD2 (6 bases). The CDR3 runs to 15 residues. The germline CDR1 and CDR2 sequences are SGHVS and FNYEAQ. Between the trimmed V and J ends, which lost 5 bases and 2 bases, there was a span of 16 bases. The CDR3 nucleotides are TGTGCCAGCAGCCCCAGCCCGGGACTGCCCTACGAGCAGTACTTC. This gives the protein CASSPSPGLPYEQYF.

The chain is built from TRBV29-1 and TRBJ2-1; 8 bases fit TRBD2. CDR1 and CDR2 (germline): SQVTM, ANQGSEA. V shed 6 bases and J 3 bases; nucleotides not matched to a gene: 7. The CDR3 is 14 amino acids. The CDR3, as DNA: TGCAGCGTCGCCCCTAGCGGGTACTACAATGAGCAGTTCTTC. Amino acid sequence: CSVAPSGYYNEQFF.

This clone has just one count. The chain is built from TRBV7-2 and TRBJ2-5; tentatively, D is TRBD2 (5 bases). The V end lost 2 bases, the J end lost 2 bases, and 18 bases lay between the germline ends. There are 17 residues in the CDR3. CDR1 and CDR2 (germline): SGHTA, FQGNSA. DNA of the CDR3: TGTGCCAGCAGCTTAACTACGGGGAACTTTCTACAAGAGACCCAGTACTTC. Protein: CASSLTTGNFLQETQYF.

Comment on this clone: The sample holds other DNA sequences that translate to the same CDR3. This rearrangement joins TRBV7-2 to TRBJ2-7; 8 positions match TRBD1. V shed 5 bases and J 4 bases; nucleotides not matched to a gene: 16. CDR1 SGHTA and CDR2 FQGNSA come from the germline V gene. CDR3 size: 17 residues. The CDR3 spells CASSDTLTGVPPYEQYF. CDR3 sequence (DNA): TGTGCCAGCAGCGATACCCTGACAGGGGTCCCCCCTTACGAGCAGTACTTC.

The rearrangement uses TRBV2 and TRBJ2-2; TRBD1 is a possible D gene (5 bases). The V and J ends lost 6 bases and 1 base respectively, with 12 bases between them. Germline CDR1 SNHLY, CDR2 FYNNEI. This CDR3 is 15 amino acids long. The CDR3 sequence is CASRSGHLNTGELFF. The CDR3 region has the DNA TGTGCCAGCAGATCAGGACACCTGAACACCGGGGAGCTGTTTTTT.

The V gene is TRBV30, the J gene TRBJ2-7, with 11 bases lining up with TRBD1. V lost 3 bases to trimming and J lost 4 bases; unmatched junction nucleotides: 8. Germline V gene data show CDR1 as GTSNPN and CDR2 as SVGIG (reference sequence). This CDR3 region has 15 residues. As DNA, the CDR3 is TGTGCCTGGAGCCCGGGACAGGGGGATGGGTACGAGCAGTACTTC. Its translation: CAWSPGQGDGYEQYF.

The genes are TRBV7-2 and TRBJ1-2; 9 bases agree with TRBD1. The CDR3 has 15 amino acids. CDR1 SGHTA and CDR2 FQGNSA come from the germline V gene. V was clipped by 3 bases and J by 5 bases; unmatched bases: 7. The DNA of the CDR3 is TGTGCCAGCAGCTTCCCCCCCGGGACAGGGTATGGCTACACCTTC. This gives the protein CASSFPPGTGYGYTF.

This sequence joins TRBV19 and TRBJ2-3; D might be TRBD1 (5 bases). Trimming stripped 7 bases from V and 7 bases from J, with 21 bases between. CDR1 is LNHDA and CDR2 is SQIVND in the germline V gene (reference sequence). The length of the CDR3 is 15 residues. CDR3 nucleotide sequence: TGTGCCAGTAACCCTGACGGCGGCAGGGCAAATACGCAGTATTTT. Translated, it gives CASNPDGGRANTQYF.

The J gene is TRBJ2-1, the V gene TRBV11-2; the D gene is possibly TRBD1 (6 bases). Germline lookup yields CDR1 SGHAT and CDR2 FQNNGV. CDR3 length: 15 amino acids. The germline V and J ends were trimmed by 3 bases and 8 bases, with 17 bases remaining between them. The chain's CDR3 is CASSLTSRQAHEQFF. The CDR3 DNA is TGTGCCAGCAGCTTGACATCTCGACAGGCCCATGAGCAGTTCTTC. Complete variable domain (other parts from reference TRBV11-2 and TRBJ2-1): EAGVAQSPRYKIIEKRQSVAFWCNPISGHATLYWYQQILGQGPKLLIQFQNNGVVDDSQLPKDRFSAERLKGVDSTLKIQPAKLEDSAVYLCASSLTSRQAHEQFFGPGTRLTVL.

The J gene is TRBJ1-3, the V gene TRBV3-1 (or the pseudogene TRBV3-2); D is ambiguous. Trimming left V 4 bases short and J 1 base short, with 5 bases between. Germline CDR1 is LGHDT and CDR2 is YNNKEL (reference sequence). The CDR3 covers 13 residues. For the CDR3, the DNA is TGTGCCAGCAGCCCCCCTTCTGGAAACACCATATATTTT. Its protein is CASSPPSGNTIYF.

The CDR3 loop reads CASSRRGREKLFF. The CDR3, as DNA: TGTGCCAGCAGCCGTCGAGGGAGGGAAAAACTGTTTTTT. The J gene is TRBJ1-4, the V gene TRBV11-2; D not certain. Looked up from germline, CDR1 is SGHAT and CDR2 is FQNNGV. The CDR3 contains 13 residues. The germline V and J ends were trimmed by 5 bases and 8 bases, with 12 bases remaining between them.

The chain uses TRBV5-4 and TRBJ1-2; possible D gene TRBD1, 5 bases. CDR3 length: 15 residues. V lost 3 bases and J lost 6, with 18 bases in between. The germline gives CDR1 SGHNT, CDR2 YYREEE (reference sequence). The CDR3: CASSWASGGKDGYTF. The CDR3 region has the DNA TGTGCCAGCAGCTGGGCCTCTGGGGGGAAGGATGGCTACACCTTC.

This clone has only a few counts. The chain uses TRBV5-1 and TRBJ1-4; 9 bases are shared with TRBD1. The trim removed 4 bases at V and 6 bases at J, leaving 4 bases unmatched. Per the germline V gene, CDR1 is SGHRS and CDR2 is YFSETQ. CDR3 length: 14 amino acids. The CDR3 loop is CASSLGQGYEKLFF. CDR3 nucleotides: TGCGCCAGCAGCCTCGGACAGGGGTATGAAAAACTGTTTTTT.

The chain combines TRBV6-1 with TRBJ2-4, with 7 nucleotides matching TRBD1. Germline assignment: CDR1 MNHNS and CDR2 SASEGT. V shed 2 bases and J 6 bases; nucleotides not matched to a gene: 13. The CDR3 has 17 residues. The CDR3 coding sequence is TGTGCCAGCAGTGAACGGCCCTTGCTGACAGGGTTAAACATTCAGTACTTC. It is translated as CASSERPLLTGLNIQYF.

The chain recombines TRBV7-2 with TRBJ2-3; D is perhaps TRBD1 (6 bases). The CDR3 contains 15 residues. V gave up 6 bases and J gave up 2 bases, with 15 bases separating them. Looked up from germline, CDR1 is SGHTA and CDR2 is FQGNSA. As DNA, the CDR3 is TGTGCCAGCAGTCAGACAGGTATATTCACAGATACGCAGTATTTT. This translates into CASSQTGIFTDTQYF.